The 29 T cell receptor beta chains in this list originate from one sample, sequenced in a study of shared clonotypes between healthy human individuals. Some clones are missing from TCRdb's copy, which holds only in-frame ones; the method was immunoSEQ multiplex PCR. The table records 1.5 million to 2.5 million clones, less than 95% of them present only once. Positively selected for CCR7, the CD45RO-negative cells used as naive CD8 cells excluded terminally differentiated effector memory CD45RA+ cells. The sequenced material came from naive CD8+ T cells sorted from blood. These receptor sequences come from a man in his late teens or twenties in good health.

V gene TRBV7-9 combines with J gene TRBJ1-1; D might be TRBD1 (5 bases). Trimming took off 5 bases at V and 4 bases at J, with 17 bases between the two ends. The CDR3 extends over 15 amino acids. Germline V gives CDR1 SEHNR, CDR2 FQNEAQ (reference sequence). CDR3 sequence reads: CASSDREFGGTEAFF. The CDR3 DNA reads TGTGCCAGCAGCGACCGCGAATTTGGGGGCACTGAAGCTTTCTTT.

Of note for this clone: One end of the junction is discordant with germline, which a read error may explain. The rearrangement links TRBV7-7 to TRBJ2-7, with a weak D call TRBD1 (5 bases). Germline loops: CDR1 SSHAT, CDR2 FNYEAQ (reference sequence). The CDR3 has 13 amino acids. CDR3 nucleotides: TGTGCTAGCAGCTACCGTCCAGGGAACGAGCAGTACTTC. Translation gives CASSYRPGNEQYF.

CDR3 nucleotide sequence: TGTGCCAGCAGTTACTCAGAGGAACAAGAGACCCAGTACTTC. Protein sequence: CASSYSEEQETQYF. V gene TRBV6-6 combines with J gene TRBJ2-5; no definite D call. CDR1 is MNHNY and CDR2 is SVGAGI in the germline V gene (reference sequence). V was clipped by 0 bases and J by 2 bases, with 7 bases between them. This CDR3 region has 14 residues.

J is TRBJ1-1 and V is TRBV7-8; D uncertain. Trimming took 4 bases from V and 11 from J, leaving 14 bases between them. The germline gives CDR1 SGHVS, CDR2 FQNEAQ. The CDR3 extends over 12 amino acids. CDR3 nucleotides: TGTGCCAGCAGCTGGGGTGAGGGTCCGGCTTTCTTT. This codes for CASSWGEGPAFF. Full variable domain (outside the CDR3, taken from reference TRBV7-8 and TRBJ1-1): GAGVSQSPRYKVAKRGQDVALRCDPISGHVSLFWYQQALGQGPEFLTYFQNEAQLDKSGLPSDRFFAERPEGSVSTLKIQRTQQEDSAVYLCASSWGEGPAFFGQGTRLTVV.

Remarks on this clone: The same CDR3 can be traced to other DNA sequences in this sample. The chain recombines TRBV13 with TRBJ2-3, with D perhaps matching TRBD2 (6 bases). CDR3 size: 16 residues. V lost 0 bases to trimming and J lost 2 bases, with 12 bases between them. Germline V lookup: CDR1 PRHDT, CDR2 FYEKMQ (reference sequence). The CDR3 DNA follows: TGTGCCAGCAGCTTAGGTTTGGCGGGATCCACAGATACGCAGTATTTT. Protein sequence: CASSLGLAGSTDTQYF. Full variable domain (rest looked up from reference TRBV13 and TRBJ2-3): AAGVIQSPRHLIKEKRETATLKCYPIPRHDTVYWYQQGPGQDPQFLISFYEKMQSDKGSIPDRFSAQQFSDYHSELNMSSLELGDSALYFCASSLGLAGSTDTQYFGPGTRLTVL.

The chain couples TRBV7-8 to TRBJ2-1, with D possibly TRBD1 on 6 matching bases. The V end lost 1 base, the J end lost 8 bases, and 15 bases lay between the germline ends. This CDR3 is built from 15 residues. Germline loops: CDR1 SGHVS, CDR2 FQNEAQ. The CDR3 sequence: CASSLGIYRDYEQFF. The CDR3 DNA is TGTGCCAGCAGCTTAGGCATATACAGGGATTATGAGCAGTTCTTC. The variable domain in full, with the rest retrieved from reference TRBV7-8 and TRBJ2-1, is GAGVSQSPRYKVAKRGQDVALRCDPISGHVSLFWYQQALGQGPEFLTYFQNEAQLDKSGLPSDRFFAERPEGSVSTLKIQRTQQEDSAVYLCASSLGIYRDYEQFFGPGTRLTVL.

V usage is TRBV4-1 and J usage is TRBJ2-1; possible D gene TRBD1, 5 bases. Looked up from germline, CDR1 is MGHRA and CDR2 is YSYEKL. The CDR3 loop spans 16 amino acids. V was cut by 7 bases and J by 2 bases, with 18 bases left in between. The CDR3 protein is CASMEKGHSTYNEQFF. DNA of the CDR3: TGCGCCAGCATGGAAAAGGGGCACTCCACCTACAATGAGCAGTTCTTC.

The chain employs TRBV7-3 and TRBJ2-1; D unclear. Germline values: CDR1 SGHTA, CDR2 FQGTGA. Deletions cut 2 bases from V and 9 bases from J, with 17 bases between. The length of the CDR3 is 15 residues. In DNA, the CDR3 is TGTGCCAGCAGCTTAGGTGGAATACTCCCCATTGAGCAGTTCTTC. It translates to CASSLGGILPIEQFF.

The gene calls are TRBV10-1 and TRBJ2-1; either TRBD1 or TRBD2 may fit D (6 bases each). Trimming took off 0 bases at V and 3 bases at J, with 9 bases between the two ends. Germline-derived CDR1 and CDR2 are WNHNN and SYGVQD (reference sequence). The length of the CDR3 is 15 residues. Here the CDR3 reads CASSESRGHYNEQFF. The CDR3 nucleotides are TGCGCCAGCAGTGAGTCCCGGGGGCACTACAATGAGCAGTTCTTC.

As regards this clone: Other DNA sequences from this sample encode an identical CDR3 as well. This rearrangement joins TRBV6-6 to TRBJ2-7; no definite D call. This CDR3 spans 11 amino acids. The germline V gene encodes CDR1 MNHNY and CDR2 SVGAGI (reference sequence). Trimming pared 0 bases from V and 7 bases from J, leaving 4 bases between. The DNA of the CDR3 is TGTGCCAGCAGTTACTCTGGAGAGCAGTACTTC. Translating gives CASSYSGEQYF.

The chain carries TRBV6-5 and TRBJ2-3; D unresolved. The CDR3 totals 14 residues. Trimming shortened V by 0 bases and J by 2 bases, and 6 bases separated the two germline ends. Germline V gene sequence: CDR1 MNHEY, CDR2 SVGAGI. This CDR3 reads CASSYSTYTDTQYF. The CDR3 nucleotides are TGTGCCAGCAGTTACTCGACGTACACAGATACGCAGTATTTT.

The chain couples TRBV6-5 to TRBJ2-2, with 8 bases aligning to TRBD1. The ends lost 6 bases at V and 4 bases at J; junction bases unmatched: 4. The CDR3 extends over 14 amino acids. Germline V gene lookup returns CDR1 MNHEY and CDR2 SVGAGI. CDR3 residues: CASSITGGTGELFF. The CDR3 nucleotides read TGTGCCAGCAGCATCACAGGGGGCACCGGGGAGCTGTTTTTT.

The J gene is TRBJ2-7, the V gene TRBV4-3; possible D gene TRBD2, 6 bases. Deletions cut 2 bases from V and 3 bases from J, with 8 bases between. CDR3 length: 13 amino acids. The germline V gene has CDR1 LGHNA and CDR2 YSLEER. The CDR3 sequence: CASSQMGGYEQYF. As DNA, the CDR3 is TGCGCCAGCAGCCAAATGGGGGGCTACGAGCAGTACTTC.

The chain joins TRBV7-9 to TRBJ2-3, with 12 bases aligning to TRBD2. The CDR3 extends over 17 amino acids. The germline V gene has CDR1 SEHNR and CDR2 FQNEAQ (reference sequence). V lost 4 bases and J lost 6; bases outside the gene matches: 11. CDR3 sequence (DNA): TGTGCCAGCAGCTCTCCCCGACTAGCGGGAGTGACGGATACGCAGTATTTT. Translating it yields CASSSPRLAGVTDTQYF.

Regarding this clone: Other DNA sequences within the sample encode an identical CDR3. The chain employs TRBV11-2 and TRBJ2-5; D is uncertain. The CDR3 extends over 13 amino acids. V was trimmed by 0 bases and J by 1 base, leaving 3 bases between them. Germline CDR1 reads SGHAT; CDR2 reads FQNNGV. The CDR3 DNA is TGTGCCAGCAGCTTAGATCCCCAAGAGACCCAGTACTTC. It translates to CASSLDPQETQYF.

This chain uses TRBV6-6 with TRBJ2-7; 8 nucleotides agree with TRBD2. This CDR3 is 14 amino acids long. Looked up from germline, CDR1 is MNHNY and CDR2 is SVGAGI (reference sequence). V trimming: 6 bases; J trimming: 3 bases; junction bases outside the gene matches: 7. The CDR3 sequence is CASSFSGTIYEQYF. CDR3 in DNA: TGTGCCAGCAGCTTTAGCGGGACCATCTACGAGCAGTACTTC.

V gene TRBV9 combines with J gene TRBJ1-5, with 7 bases fitting TRBD1. The CDR3 has 15 amino acids. J gave up 5 bases and V 3 bases, and 8 bases lay outside the gene matches. CDR1 is SGDLS, CDR2 YYNGEE, per germline. CDR3 residues: CASSAEGTAYQPQHF. CDR3 DNA sequence: TGTGCCAGCAGCGCAGAAGGGACAGCTTATCAGCCCCAGCATTTT.

This clone was recorded only once. Other DNA sequences within the sample encode an identical CDR3. The genes are TRBV19 and TRBJ2-7; D is undetermined. This CDR3 contains 13 residues. CDR1 is LNHDA, CDR2 SQIVND, per germline (reference sequence). V lost 5 bases and J 1 base, leaving 9 bases between the germline ends. The CDR3 spells CASSSGQSYEQYF. CDR3 nucleotides: TGTGCCAGTAGTTCAGGCCAATCCTACGAGCAGTACTTC.

The chain is built from TRBV7-6 and TRBJ2-1; 7 positions match TRBD1. V trimming: 4 bases; J trimming: 4 bases; junction bases outside the gene matches: 4. CDR1 and CDR2 from the germline V gene are SGHVS and FNYEAQ. There are 14 residues in the CDR3. The CDR3, as DNA: TGTGCCAGCAGCTCTGCAGGGGGTTACAATGAGCAGTTCTTC. Translating it yields CASSSAGGYNEQFF.

The chain employs TRBV7-6 and TRBJ2-7; 7 positions match TRBD2. Germline CDR1 SGHVS, CDR2 FNYEAQ. This CDR3 has 14 amino acids. Losses at the gene ends were 5 bases for V and 2 bases for J; bases not matched to a gene: 6. The CDR3 coding sequence is TGTGCCAGCAGCGAAGCCGGGACTACCTACGAGCAGTACTTC. Translating it yields CASSEAGTTYEQYF.

This clone was picked up one time. The CDR3 loop reads CASSYLAGTFGDTQYF. The CDR3 DNA sequence: TGTGCCAGCAGTTACCTAGCGGGCACTTTTGGGGATACGCAGTATTTT. This chain links TRBV6-5 with TRBJ2-3, with 8 positions matching TRBD2. Germline V gives CDR1 MNHEY, CDR2 SVGAGI. Germline trimming cut 2 bases from V and 6 bases from J; bases unmatched to any gene: 10. This CDR3 has 16 amino acids.

Of note for this clone: Additional DNA sequences in this sample encode the identical CDR3. V usage is TRBV5-6 and J usage is TRBJ1-1; 7 bases are a match to TRBD1. This CDR3 spans 13 amino acids. The V gene's germline CDR1 is SGHDT and CDR2 YYEEEE. The V segment lost 2 bases and the J segment 5 bases; nucleotides outside the gene matches: 3. CDR3 DNA: TGTGCCAGCAGCTTAGGCAGGGGGACTGAAGCTTTCTTT. The encoded protein is CASSLGRGTEAFF.

The chain uses TRBV27 and TRBJ2-7; 10 nucleotides align to TRBD1. This CDR3 spans 16 amino acids. Losses at the gene ends were 4 bases for V and 5 bases for J; bases not matched to a gene: 11. The germline CDR1 and CDR2 sequences are MNHEY and SMNVEV (reference sequence). The CDR3 reads CASSYGTGEELDEQYF. CDR3 DNA sequence: TGTGCCAGCAGTTACGGGACAGGGGAGGAATTAGACGAGCAGTACTTC.

Details on this clone: At the DNA level, this CDR3 is encoded by other sequences in the same sample as well. The chain combines TRBV30 with TRBJ2-7; D is perhaps TRBD1 or TRBD2 (6 bases each). Germline V gives CDR1 GTSNPN, CDR2 SVGIG (reference sequence). This CDR3 has 11 amino acids. V lost 3 bases and J lost 6, with 9 bases in between. The CDR3 here is CAWRQGGEQYF. The CDR3 coding sequence is TGTGCCTGGAGACAGGGAGGCGAGCAGTACTTC.

As regards this clone: One junction end does not reproduce the germline sequence, and a read error may be involved. The V and J genes are TRBV4-1 and TRBJ1-4; tentatively, D is TRBD1 (6 bases). The CDR3 is 15 residues long. In germline, CDR1 is MGHRA, CDR2 YSYEKL. The CDR3: CASSQVEGGDDKLFF. As DNA, the CDR3 is TGCGCCAGCAGCCAAGTTGAGGGGGGGGATGACAAACTGTTTTTT.

The chain employs TRBV28 and TRBJ2-7, with D hard to call. Germline values: CDR1 MDHEN, CDR2 SYDVKM. This CDR3 has 12 residues. V was clipped by 5 bases and J by 12 bases, with 17 bases between them. DNA of the CDR3: TGTGCCAGCAGTCCCGACGACCGACTGGGGTACTTC. This sequence encodes CASSPDDRLGYF.

CDR3: CASSFTQGSEQFF. The CDR3, as DNA: TGTGCCAGCAGCTTTACCCAGGGCTCCGAGCAGTTCTTC. This chain joins TRBV11-3 and TRBJ2-1; D may be TRBD1 (5 bases). The V end was cut by 3 bases, the J end by 10 bases, with 13 bases between. The CDR3 loop spans 13 amino acids. Germline loops: CDR1 SGHNT, CDR2 YENEEA.

Comments on this clone: Other DNA sequences from this sample encode an identical CDR3 as well. The CDR3 loop is CASSYSGTGYEQYF. Written as DNA, the CDR3 is TGTGCCAGCAGTTACTCTGGGACAGGGTACGAGCAGTACTTC. V and J are TRBV6-5 and TRBJ2-7, with 9 bases identical to TRBD1. Germline CDR1 reads MNHEY; CDR2 reads SVGAGI. This CDR3 has 14 amino acids. The V gene end was trimmed by 0 bases and the J gene end by 4 bases; junction bases not matched to a gene: 1.

The CDR3: CATHPTPSPTYEQYF. The CDR3 DNA is TGTGCCACCCACCCTACCCCCAGTCCGACCTACGAGCAGTACTTC. The J gene is TRBJ2-7, the V gene TRBV7-9; D not certain. Germline V CDR1 and CDR2: SEHNR, FQNEAQ (reference sequence). The CDR3 length is 15 residues. The V gene lost 10 bases and the J gene lost 2 bases, with 21 bases spanning the gap.